This record concerns one T cell receptor (beta chain) sequence. The data are from a study of blood T cell repertoires in COVID-19. Study background: There were acute and convalescent COVID-19 samples, and they came from the United States, Italy and Spain. Sources were T cells, B-cell-depleted T cells, or PBMCs; the material itself was cDNA or gDNA.

In the source study's methods: Cell counts per sample came from amplifying reference gene primers. Repertoires were generated with immunoSEQ multiplex PCR, while TCRdb's copy carries only in-frame clones and drops some. V and J calls and clone size are copied from that table; D and trimming were computed from the DNA. The sample comprises some 31,000 clones, under 95% of which are singletons, and about 2.4% rests with the top ten. This CDR3 comprises 15 residues. V shed 4 bases and J shed 5 bases, with 18 bases lying between them. The germline V gene has CDR1 SGHRS and CDR2 YFSETQ. The sequencing input was peripheral blood. The TCR originated in a man in his fifties or sixties with active COVID-19. The chain recombines TRBV5-1 with TRBJ2-5; a weak D match, TRBD2 (6 bases). CDR3 coding DNA: TGCGCCAGCAGCGATCGACCCGGGAGTAGGGAGACCCAGTACTTC. The encoded protein is CASSDRPGSRETQYF.